Below are 15 T cell receptor beta chains sequenced from a single sample in a study of blood T cell repertoires in COVID-19. Generated by immunoSEQ multiplex PCR, the TCRdb table keeps only in-frame clones and is missing some. The sample has around 300,000 clones; 90% are singletons. Sequenced sample: peripheral blood. The source of these receptors is a woman in her 40s with COVID-19, enrolled during active disease.

The V gene is TRBV3-1 (or the pseudogene TRBV3-2), the J gene TRBJ1-6; D perhaps matches TRBD1 (6 bases). Trimming left V 1 base short and J 5 bases short, with 12 bases between. This CDR3 comprises 16 residues. Germline values: CDR1 LGHDT, CDR2 YNNKEL (reference sequence). CDR3: CASSQGSGVNNSPLHF. The CDR3 nucleotides are TGTGCCAGCAGCCAAGGATCAGGGGTTAATAATTCACCCCTCCACTTT.

The genes are TRBV7-6 and TRBJ1-2; 11 nucleotides align to TRBD1. The trim removed 5 bases at V and 3 bases at J, leaving 2 bases unmatched. The germline V gene encodes CDR1 SGHVS and CDR2 FNYEAQ. This CDR3 region has 14 residues. The CDR3 protein is CASSRTGGDYGYTF. The CDR3 region has the DNA TGTGCCAGCAGCCGGACAGGGGGCGACTATGGCTACACCTTC.

This chain uses TRBV30 with TRBJ1-6; D uncertain. V was shortened by 0 bases and J by 5 bases, with 11 bases between the two germline ends. This CDR3 is built from 15 residues. Per the germline V gene, CDR1 is GTSNPN and CDR2 is SVGIG (reference sequence). The CDR3 nucleotides read TGTGCCTGGAGTGTAAGTGGCAGGCATAATTCACCCCTCCACTTT. Translated: CAWSVSGRHNSPLHF.

This chain connects TRBV20-1 to TRBJ2-1, with 11 bases matching TRBD2. The CDR3 is made up of 15 amino acids. V trimming: 3 bases; J trimming: 8 bases; junction bases outside the gene matches: 9. Germline CDR1 reads DFQATT; CDR2 reads SNEGSKA (reference sequence). The CDR3 sequence is CSASGTSGGYDEQFF. The CDR3 nucleotides read TGCAGTGCTAGTGGGACTAGCGGAGGGTATGATGAGCAGTTCTTC.

This chain connects TRBV5-1 to TRBJ2-4, with TRBD1 matching 7 bases. The CDR3 has 13 residues. Germline lookup yields CDR1 SGHRS and CDR2 YFSETQ. V was clipped by 4 bases and J by 7 bases; unmatched bases: 5. This CDR3 is CASSQQQGNIQYF. For the CDR3, the DNA is TGCGCCAGCAGCCAACAACAGGGGAACATTCAGTACTTC.

The chain recombines TRBV10-3 with TRBJ2-3; TRBD2 aligns across 10 bases. J lost 6 bases, V lost 8 bases, and 5 bases had no gene match. The CDR3 totals 13 residues. Per germline, CDR1 ENHRY and CDR2 SYGVKD. The CDR3 here is CAIAAGGPDTQYF. The CDR3, as DNA: TGTGCCATCGCAGCGGGAGGGCCCGATACGCAGTATTTT.

The V call is TRBV7-2, the J call TRBJ2-7; 7 bases map to TRBD1. Trimming at V came to 2 bases and at J to 3 bases, leaving 7 bases not matched to a gene. CDR1 and CDR2 from the germline V gene are SGHTA and FQGNSA. The CDR3 length is 15 residues. The CDR3 loop reads CASSLSPRDSYEQYF. The DNA for the CDR3 is TGTGCCAGCAGCTTATCTCCCAGGGACAGCTACGAGCAGTACTTC.

The chain recombines TRBV27 with TRBJ1-5, with 8 bases fitting TRBD1. The CDR3 contains 16 residues. The V gene's germline CDR1 is MNHEY and CDR2 SMNVEV (reference sequence). The J segment lost 3 bases and the V segment lost 8 bases, leaving 12 bases of the junction unmatched. CDR3 nucleotide sequence: TGTGCCAGCGGCACAGGGGGATTAGGCTACAATCAGCCCCAGCATTTT. It yields the protein CASGTGGLGYNQPQHF.

The CDR3 sequence: CASSFPGTGIYSNQPQHF. Written as DNA, the CDR3 is TGTGCCAGCAGTTTTCCCGGGACAGGGATTTATAGCAATCAGCCCCAGCATTTT. This chain joins TRBV28 and TRBJ1-5; 9 bases agree with TRBD1. Germline V gene lookup returns CDR1 MDHEN and CDR2 SYDVKM. V trimming: 3 bases; J trimming: 0 bases; junction bases outside the gene matches: 9. The CDR3 spans 18 residues.

The chain combines TRBV2 with TRBJ2-3; TRBD1 matches at 8 bases. This CDR3 contains 16 residues. CDR1 is SNHLY, CDR2 FYNNEI, per germline. Trimming cost V 7 bases and J 1 base; bases outside gene matches: 10. CDR3 DNA: TGTGCCAGCAAGCCAGACAGGGGTCTGGGCACAGATACGCAGTATTTT. Its protein is CASKPDRGLGTDTQYF.

This chain connects TRBV7-2 to TRBJ1-2; D ambiguous. V was shortened by 2 bases and J by 1 base, with 14 bases between the two germline ends. Per germline, CDR1 SGHTA and CDR2 FQGNSA. This CDR3 has 16 residues. The DNA of the CDR3 is TGTGCCAGCAGCTTATGGCGGGAGCGCAATAACTATGGCTACACCTTC. It specifies CASSLWRERNNYGYTF.

The chain recombines TRBV27 with TRBJ2-3; the match to TRBD2 covers 12 bases. Germline CDR1 is MNHEY and CDR2 is SMNVEV (reference sequence). The CDR3 has 15 residues. V dropped 5 bases and J dropped 3; count of bases not matched to a gene: 3. CDR3 residues: CASSPTSGRTDTQYF. The CDR3 region has the DNA TGTGCCAGCAGTCCGACTAGCGGGAGAACAGATACGCAGTATTTT.

The chain employs TRBV7-9 and TRBJ2-7; 7 bases are shared with TRBD1. The length of the CDR3 is 13 residues. The V gene's germline CDR1 is SEHNR and CDR2 FQNEAQ (reference sequence). With 6 bases clipped from V and 2 bases from J, the junction kept 4 bases outside the gene matches. The CDR3 loop reads CASRPQGAYEQYF. The CDR3 DNA follows: TGTGCCAGCAGACCCCAGGGGGCCTACGAGCAGTACTTC.

This clone appeared a few times. The chain couples TRBV28 to TRBJ1-2, with TRBD1 matching 8 bases. The length of the CDR3 is 14 residues. Germline V gene sequence: CDR1 MDHEN, CDR2 SYDVKM. Trimming took 7 bases from V and 4 from J; bases not matched to a gene: 8. The chain's CDR3 is CASTLRGLGYGYTF. CDR3 sequence (DNA): TGTGCCAGCACCCTCAGGGGGCTGGGCTATGGCTACACCTTC.

This chain's CDR3 is CASSPEGSDEKLFF. The CDR3, as DNA: TGTGCCAGCTCACCTGAGGGTAGTGATGAAAAACTGTTTTTT. The V call is TRBV18, the J call TRBJ1-4; D call uncertain. Germline-derived CDR1 and CDR2 are KGHSH and LQKENI. The V gene lost 3 bases and the J gene lost 6 bases, with 11 bases spanning the gap. The CDR3 runs to 14 residues.